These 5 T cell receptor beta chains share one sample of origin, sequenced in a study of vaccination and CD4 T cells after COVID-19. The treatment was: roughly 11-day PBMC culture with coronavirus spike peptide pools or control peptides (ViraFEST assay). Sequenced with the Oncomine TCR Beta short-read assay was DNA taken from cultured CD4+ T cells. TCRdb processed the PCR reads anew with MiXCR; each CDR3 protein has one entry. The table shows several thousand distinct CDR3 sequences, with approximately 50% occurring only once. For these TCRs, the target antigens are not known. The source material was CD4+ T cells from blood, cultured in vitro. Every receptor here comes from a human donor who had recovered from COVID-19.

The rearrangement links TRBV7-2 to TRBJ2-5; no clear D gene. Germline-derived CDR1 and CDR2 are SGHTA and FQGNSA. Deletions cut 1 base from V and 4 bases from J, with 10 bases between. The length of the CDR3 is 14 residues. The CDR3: CASSLEPQRETQYF. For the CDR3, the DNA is TGTGCCAGCAGCTTAGAGCCCCAGCGAGAGACCCAGTACTTC.

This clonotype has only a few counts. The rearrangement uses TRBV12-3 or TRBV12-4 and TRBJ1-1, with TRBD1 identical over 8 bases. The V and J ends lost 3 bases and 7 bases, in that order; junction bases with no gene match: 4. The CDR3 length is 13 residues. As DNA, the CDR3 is TGTGCCAGCAGTTTTCAGGGGGCGGGTGAAGCTTTCTTT. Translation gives CASSFQGAGEAFF.

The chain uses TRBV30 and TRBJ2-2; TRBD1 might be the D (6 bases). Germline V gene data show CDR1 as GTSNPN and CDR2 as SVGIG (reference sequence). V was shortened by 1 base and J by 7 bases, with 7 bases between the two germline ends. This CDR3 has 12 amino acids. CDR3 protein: CAWSAGVGELFF. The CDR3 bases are TGTGCCTGGAGTGCAGGGGTCGGGGAGCTGTTTTTT. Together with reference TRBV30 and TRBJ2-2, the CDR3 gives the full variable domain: SQTIHQWPATLVQPVGSPLSLECTVEGTSNPNLYWYRQAAGRGLQLLFYSVGIGQISSEVPQNLSASRPQDRQFILSSKKLLLSDSGFYLCAWSAGVGELFFGEGSRLTVL.

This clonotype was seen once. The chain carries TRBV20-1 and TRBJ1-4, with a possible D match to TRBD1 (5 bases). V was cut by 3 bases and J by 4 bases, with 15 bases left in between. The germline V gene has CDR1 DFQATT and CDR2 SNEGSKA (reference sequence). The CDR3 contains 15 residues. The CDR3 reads CSARLLGQGNEKLFF. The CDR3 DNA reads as TGCAGTGCTAGGCTACTGGGGCAGGGTAATGAAAAACTGTTTTTT.

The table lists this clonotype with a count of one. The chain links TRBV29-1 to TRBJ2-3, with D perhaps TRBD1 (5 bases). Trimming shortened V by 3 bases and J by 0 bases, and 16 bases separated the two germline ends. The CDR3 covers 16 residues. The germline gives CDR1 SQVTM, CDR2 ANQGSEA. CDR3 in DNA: TGCAGCGTTGACGGTCTGGCGGCAGGGAGCACAGATACGCAGTATTTT. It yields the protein CSVDGLAAGSTDTQYF.